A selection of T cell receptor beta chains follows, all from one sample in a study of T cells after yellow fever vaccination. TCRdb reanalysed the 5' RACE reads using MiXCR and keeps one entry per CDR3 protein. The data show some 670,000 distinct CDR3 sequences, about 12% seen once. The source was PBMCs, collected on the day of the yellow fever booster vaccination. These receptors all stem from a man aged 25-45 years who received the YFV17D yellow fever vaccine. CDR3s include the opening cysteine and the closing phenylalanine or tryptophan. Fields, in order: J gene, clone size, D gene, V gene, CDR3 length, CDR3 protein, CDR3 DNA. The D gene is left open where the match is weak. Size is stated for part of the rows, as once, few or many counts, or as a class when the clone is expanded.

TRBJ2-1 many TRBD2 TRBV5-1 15 CASSFLAGDYNEQFF TGCGCCAGCAGCTTTCTAGCGGGAGATTACAATGAGCAGTTCTTC
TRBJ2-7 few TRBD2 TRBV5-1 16 CASSEGLAAVTYEQYF TGCGCCAGCAGCGAGGGACTAGCGGCTGTTACCTACGAGCAGTACTTC
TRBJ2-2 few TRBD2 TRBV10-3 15 CAISRGSGTTGELFF TGTGCCATCAGTCGAGGTAGCGGGACCACCGGGGAGCTGTTTTTT
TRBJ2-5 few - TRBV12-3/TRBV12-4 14 CASSLSGYPGTQYF TGTGCCAGCAGTTTAAGTGGGTACCCCGGGACCCAGTACTTC
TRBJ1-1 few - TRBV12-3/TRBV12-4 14 CASRSRGHSTEAFF TGTGCCAGCAGATCCAGGGGCCACTCCACTGAAGCTTTCTTT
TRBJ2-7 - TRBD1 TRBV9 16 CASSVGVTGDSYEQYF TGTGCCAGCAGCGTAGGTGTCACAGGGGACTCCTACGAGCAGTACTTC
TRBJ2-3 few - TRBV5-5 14 CASSLQQITDTQYF TGTGCCAGCAGCTTGCAACAGATCACAGATACGCAGTATTTT
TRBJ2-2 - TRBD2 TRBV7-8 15 CASSTRSGSYGELFF TGTGCCAGCAGCACCCGGAGCGGGAGTTACGGGGAGCTGTTTTTT
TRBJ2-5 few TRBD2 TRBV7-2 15 CASSSRTSGGMAQYF TGTGCCAGCAGCTCTCGGACTAGCGGGGGTATGGCCCAGTACTTC
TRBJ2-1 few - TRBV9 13 CASSVGTLDEQFF TGTGCCAGCAGCGTGGGGACTTTGGATGAGCAGTTCTTC
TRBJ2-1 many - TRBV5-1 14 CASSGDVPTNEQFF TGCGCCAGCTCCGGGGATGTCCCAACTAATGAGCAGTTCTTC
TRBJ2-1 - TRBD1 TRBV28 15 CASSWTTGSYNEQFF TGTGCCAGCAGTTGGACGACAGGGTCCTACAATGAGCAGTTCTTC
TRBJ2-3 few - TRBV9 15 CASSSAGGYTDTQYF TGTGCCAGCAGCTCCGCGGGCGGCTACACAGATACGCAGTATTTT
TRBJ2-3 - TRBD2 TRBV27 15 CASSFGTTHTDTQYF TGTGCCAGCAGTTTCGGGACTACCCACACAGATACGCAGTATTTT
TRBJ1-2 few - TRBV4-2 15 CASSQDREGYYGYTF TGTGCCAGCAGCCAAGATCGCGAGGGTTACTATGGCTACACCTTC
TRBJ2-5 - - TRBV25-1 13 CASGSPNQETQYF TGTGCCAGCGGATCTCCAAACCAAGAGACCCAGTACTTC
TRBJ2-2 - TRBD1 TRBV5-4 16 CASSLNQGARTGELFF TGTGCCAGCAGCTTGAACCAGGGGGCCAGGACCGGGGAGCTGTTTTTT
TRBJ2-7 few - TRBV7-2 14 CASSLSPGVYEQYF TGTGCCAGCAGCTTATCTCCGGGAGTCTACGAGCAGTACTTC
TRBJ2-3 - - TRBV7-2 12 CASSLEGVTQYF TGTGCCAGCAGCTTAGAAGGGGTTACGCAGTATTTT
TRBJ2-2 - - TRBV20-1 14 CSAQTGGNTGELFF TGCAGTGCTCAAACTGGTGGGAACACCGGGGAGCTGTTTTTT
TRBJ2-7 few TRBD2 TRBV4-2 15 CASSRSLAEPYEQYF TGTGCCAGCAGCCGAAGTCTAGCGGAACCCTACGAGCAGTACTTC
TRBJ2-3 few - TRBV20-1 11 CSAKGVSRSYF TGCAGTGCTAAGGGGGTTTCTAGGTCGTATTTT
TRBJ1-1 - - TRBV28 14 CASRLNGMNTEAFF TGTGCCAGCAGACTCAACGGCATGAACACTGAAGCTTTCTTT
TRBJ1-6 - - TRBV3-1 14 CASSHRGFGSPLHF TGTGCCAGCAGCCACAGGGGTTTTGGTTCACCCCTCCACTTT
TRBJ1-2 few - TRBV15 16 CATSSEPGVRHYGYTF TGTGCCACCAGCAGTGAGCCAGGGGTTCGCCACTATGGCTACACCTTC